Presented here are 14 T cell receptor beta chains from one specimen sequenced in a study of graft-versus-host responses after intestinal transplantation. The data were produced by immunoSEQ multiplex PCR, yet TCRdb's version contains in-frame clones alone and is incomplete. Of some 10,000 clones in the sample, 75% to 85% were seen once. Graft-derived tissue was subjected to processing to liberate intraepithelial and lamina propria lymphocytes. This material consisted of ileum tissue, taken around 450 days after intestinal transplantation. These receptors came from a human patient who received an intestinal transplant, so some T cells may come from the graft donor.

The CDR3, as DNA: TGTGCCAGCAGCGTCGGGACTAGTGCCTATGAGCAGTTCTTC. It is translated as CASSVGTSAYEQFF. The rearrangement uses TRBV9 and TRBJ2-1; 8 nucleotides match TRBD2. Germline V CDR1 and CDR2: SGDLS, YYNGEE. This CDR3 spans 14 amino acids. V gave up 2 bases and J gave up 8 bases; unmatched junction bases: 6. The entire variable domain, with the rest obtained from reference TRBV9 and TRBJ2-1, is as follows: DSGVTQTPKHLITATGQRVTLRCSPRSGDLSVYWYQQSLDQGLQFLIQYYNGEERAKGNILERFSAQQFPDLHSELNLSSLELGDSALYFCASSVGTSAYEQFFGPGTRLTVL.

This clone turned up a few times. The gene calls are TRBV7-5 and TRBJ2-7. TRBV7-5 is termed a pseudogene. The CDR3 length is 14 residues. The CDR3 DNA is TGTGTCAGAAGCGTGAGGGGGGCGTCCTACGAGCAGTACTTC. Translating it yields CVRSVRGASYEQYF.

This chain uses TRBV5-1 with TRBJ2-1; possibly TRBD1 or TRBD2 for D (5 bases each). Deletions cut 1 base from V and 5 bases from J, with 13 bases between. CDR1 and CDR2 (germline): SGHRS, YFSETQ. The CDR3 sequence is 15 residues long. The CDR3 loop is CASSLWGDRNNEQFF. The CDR3 DNA follows: TGCGCCAGCAGCTTGTGGGGAGACAGAAACAATGAGCAGTTCTTC.

The rearrangement uses TRBV10-3 and TRBJ2-1; 8 bases align to TRBD1. The CDR3 is 15 residues long. Losses at the gene ends were 4 bases for V and 5 bases for J; bases not matched to a gene: 7. Germline V gives CDR1 ENHRY, CDR2 SYGVKD. The CDR3 sequence is CAISAAGGRNNEQFF. The CDR3 DNA reads TGTGCCATCAGTGCGGCAGGGGGCAGAAACAATGAGCAGTTCTTC.

This sequence joins TRBV12-5 and TRBJ1-2; 7 bases are a match to TRBD1. From germline, CDR1 is LGHNT and CDR2 FRNRAP. Unmatched junction bases numbered 12, after V lost 9 bases and J lost 8 bases. This CDR3 is 13 amino acids long. CDR3 loop: CASVPGGGMGYTF. The CDR3 DNA is TGTGCTAGCGTCCCAGGGGGTGGTATGGGCTACACCTTC.

The rearrangement joins TRBV29-1 to TRBJ2-5; no clear D gene. The CDR3 sequence is 12 residues long. Trimming shortened V by 0 bases and J by 4 bases, and 6 bases separated the two germline ends. Germline V CDR1 and CDR2: SQVTM, ANQGSEA. This CDR3 reads CSVEEISETQYF. The CDR3 nucleotides are TGCAGCGTTGAAGAAATTTCAGAGACCCAGTACTTC.

A word on this clone: In the same sample, other DNA sequences code for this CDR3. V and J are TRBV4-1 and TRBJ2-5; 13 bases are a match to TRBD2. The DNA end lines up better with TRBJ2-7; the J call may be wrong. The CDR3 loop spans 16 amino acids. Germline CDR1 reads MGHRA; CDR2 reads YSYEKL. The CDR3 DNA reads as TGCGCCAGCAGCCAAGGACTAGCGGGGGGTACGTACGAGCAGTACTTC. Translated, it gives CASSQGLAGGTYEQYF.

This clone was detected once. The chain recombines TRBV7-9 with TRBJ2-5, with D possibly matching TRBD2 (6 bases). This CDR3 has 16 residues. V was cut by 3 bases and J by 4 bases, with 18 bases left in between. In germline, CDR1 is SEHNR, CDR2 FQNEAQ (reference sequence). This CDR3 reads CASSFTPLRGGETQYF. Here the CDR3 DNA reads TGTGCCAGCAGCTTCACCCCCCTCCGGGGAGGAGAGACCCAGTACTTC. Variable domain in full (rest from reference TRBV7-9 and TRBJ2-5): DTGVSQNPRHKITKRGQNVTFRCDPISEHNRLYWYRQTLGQGPEFLTYFQNEAQLEKSRLLSDRFSAERPKGSFSTLEIQRTEQGDSAMYLCASSFTPLRGGETQYFGPGTRLLVL.

The chain joins TRBV2 to TRBJ1-2; D gene ambiguous. V shed 1 base and J shed 0 bases, with 9 bases lying between them. Germline V gives CDR1 SNHLY, CDR2 FYNNEI. This CDR3 has 15 residues. The CDR3 loop reads CASSEGGEANYGYTF. Written as DNA, the CDR3 is TGTGCCAGCAGTGAAGGAGGAGAAGCTAACTATGGCTACACCTTC.

The rearrangement joins TRBV9 to TRBJ2-2; 8 positions match TRBD1. The CDR3 totals 15 residues. The trim removed 3 bases at V and 1 base at J, leaving 2 bases unmatched. The germline gives CDR1 SGDLS, CDR2 YYNGEE. The CDR3 region has the DNA TGTGCCAGCAGCGCCGGGACAGGGAACACCGGGGAGCTGTTTTTT. Amino acid sequence: CASSAGTGNTGELFF.

The genes are TRBV6-1 and TRBJ1-6, with no clear D. This CDR3 spans 14 amino acids. Germline CDR1 and CDR2: MNHNS and SASEGT. With 4 bases removed from V and 13 bases from J, the gap between germline ends came to 17 bases. The CDR3 DNA reads as TGTGCCAGCAGTGTTGTAACTCCTGGTTTCCCCCTCCACTTT. Encoded protein: CASSVVTPGFPLHF.

The chain uses TRBV9 and TRBJ1-1; D remains ambiguous. CDR1 is SGDLS, CDR2 YYNGEE, per germline. The CDR3 consists of 13 residues. The germline V and J ends were trimmed by 4 bases and 2 bases, with 9 bases remaining between them. The CDR3 DNA is TGTGCCAGCAGCTTTGGGGAAAACACTGAAGCTTTCTTT. Its translation: CASSFGENTEAFF.

The chain uses TRBV6-5 and TRBJ1-4; D is uncertain. This CDR3 spans 15 amino acids. Between the trimmed V and J ends, which lost 9 bases and 0 bases, there was a span of 14 bases. The germline V gene encodes CDR1 MNHEY and CDR2 SVGAGI. CDR3 amino acids: CASRFGDTTNEKLFF. The CDR3 DNA reads as TGTGCCAGTAGGTTCGGGGATACAACTAATGAAAAACTGTTTTTT.

V and J are TRBV5-1 and TRBJ2-5; 9 bases agree with TRBD1. The J call is uncertain, as TRBJ2-7 better fits the DNA end. Looked up from germline, CDR1 is SGHRS and CDR2 is YFSETQ. This CDR3 is 14 amino acids long. The CDR3 sequence is CASGQTGGSYEQYF. CDR3 in DNA: TGCGCCAGCGGACAGACAGGGGGCTCCTACGAGCAGTACTTC.